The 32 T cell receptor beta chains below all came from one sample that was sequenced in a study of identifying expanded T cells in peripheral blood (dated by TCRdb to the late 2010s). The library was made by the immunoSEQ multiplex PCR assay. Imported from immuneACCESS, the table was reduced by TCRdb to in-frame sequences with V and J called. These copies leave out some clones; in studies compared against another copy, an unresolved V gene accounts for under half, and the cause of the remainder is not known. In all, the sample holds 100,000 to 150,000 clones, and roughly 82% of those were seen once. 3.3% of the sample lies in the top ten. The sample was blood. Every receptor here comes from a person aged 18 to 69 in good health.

CDR3 nucleotide sequence: TGTGCCAGTAGTATAGTGGGGGTAAGGAATGGGAATGAGCAGTTCTTC. Residues: CASSIVGVRNGNEQFF. V is TRBV19 and J is TRBJ2-1; D may correspond to TRBD1 or TRBD2 (5 bases each). Germline lookup yields CDR1 LNHDA and CDR2 SQIVND (reference sequence). Trimming pared 1 base from V and 7 bases from J, leaving 17 bases between. CDR3 length: 16 amino acids.

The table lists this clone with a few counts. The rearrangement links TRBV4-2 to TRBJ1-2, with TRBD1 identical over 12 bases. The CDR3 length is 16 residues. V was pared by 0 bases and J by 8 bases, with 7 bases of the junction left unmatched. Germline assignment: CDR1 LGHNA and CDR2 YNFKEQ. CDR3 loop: CASSQESRDRGQGYTF. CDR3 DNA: TGTGCCAGCAGCCAAGAATCGCGGGACAGGGGGCAGGGCTACACCTTC.

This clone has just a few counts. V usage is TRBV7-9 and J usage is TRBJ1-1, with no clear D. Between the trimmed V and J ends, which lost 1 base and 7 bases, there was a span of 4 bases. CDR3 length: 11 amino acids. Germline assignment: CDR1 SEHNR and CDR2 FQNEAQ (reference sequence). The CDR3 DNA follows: TGTGCCAGCAGCTTAGGACTTGAAGCTTTCTTT. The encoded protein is CASSLGLEAFF.

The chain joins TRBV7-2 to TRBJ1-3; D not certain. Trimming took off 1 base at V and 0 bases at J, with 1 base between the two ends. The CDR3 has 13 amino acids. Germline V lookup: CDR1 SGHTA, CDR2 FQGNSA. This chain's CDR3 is CASSLGSGNTIYF. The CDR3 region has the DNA TGTGCCAGCAGCTTAGGCTCTGGAAACACCATATATTTT.

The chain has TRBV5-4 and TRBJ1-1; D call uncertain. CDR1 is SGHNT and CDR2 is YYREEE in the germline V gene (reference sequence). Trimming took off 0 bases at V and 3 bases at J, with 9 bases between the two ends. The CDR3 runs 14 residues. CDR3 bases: TGTGCCAGCAGCTTGGCCTCTAGGGACACTGAAGCTTTCTTT. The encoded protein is CASSLASRDTEAFF.

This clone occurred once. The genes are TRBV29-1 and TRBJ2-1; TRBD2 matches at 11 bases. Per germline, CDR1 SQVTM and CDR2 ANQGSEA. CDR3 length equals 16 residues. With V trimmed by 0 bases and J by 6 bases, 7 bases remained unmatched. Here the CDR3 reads CSVEEIAGGFGNEQFF. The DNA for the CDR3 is TGCAGCGTTGAAGAGATAGCGGGGGGGTTCGGCAATGAGCAGTTCTTC.

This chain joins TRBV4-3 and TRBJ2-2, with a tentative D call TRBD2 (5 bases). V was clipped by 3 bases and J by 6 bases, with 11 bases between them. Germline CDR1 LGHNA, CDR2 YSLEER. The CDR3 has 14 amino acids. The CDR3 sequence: CASSQASGAGELFF. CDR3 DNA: TGCGCCAGCAGCCAGGCTTCCGGGGCCGGGGAGCTGTTTTTT.

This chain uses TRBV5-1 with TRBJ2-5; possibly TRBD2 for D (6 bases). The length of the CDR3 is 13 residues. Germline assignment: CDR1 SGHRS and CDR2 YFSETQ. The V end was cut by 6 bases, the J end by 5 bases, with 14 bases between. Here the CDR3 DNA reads TGCGCCAGCAAGCTGGAGGGCCCTGAGACCCAGTACTTC. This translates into CASKLEGPETQYF.

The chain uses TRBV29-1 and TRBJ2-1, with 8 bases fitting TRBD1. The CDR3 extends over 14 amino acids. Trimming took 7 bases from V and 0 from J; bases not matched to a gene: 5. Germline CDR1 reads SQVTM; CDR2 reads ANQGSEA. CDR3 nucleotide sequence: TGCAGCGCGAGCACAGGGGGCTCCTACAATGAGCAGTTCTTC. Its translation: CSASTGGSYNEQFF.

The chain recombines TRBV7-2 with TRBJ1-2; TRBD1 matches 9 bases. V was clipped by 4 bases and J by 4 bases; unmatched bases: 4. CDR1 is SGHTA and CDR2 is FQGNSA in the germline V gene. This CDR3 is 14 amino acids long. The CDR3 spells CASSSQGQGYGYTF. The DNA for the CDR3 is TGTGCCAGCAGCTCTCAGGGACAGGGCTATGGCTACACCTTC. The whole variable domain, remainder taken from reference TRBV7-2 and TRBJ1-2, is GAGVSQSPSNKVTEKGKDVELRCDPISGHTALYWYRQSLGQGLEFLIYFQGNSAPDKSGLPSDRFSAERTGGSVSTLTIQRTQQEDSAVYLCASSSQGQGYGYTFGSGTRLTVV.

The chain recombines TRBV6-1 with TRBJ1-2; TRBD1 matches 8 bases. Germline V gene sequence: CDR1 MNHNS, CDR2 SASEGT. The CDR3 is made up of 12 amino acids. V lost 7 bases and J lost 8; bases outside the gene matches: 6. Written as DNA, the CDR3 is TGTGCCAGCAAAGGCAGGGGGCTAGGCTACACCTTC. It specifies CASKGRGLGYTF.

The CDR3 nucleotides read TGTGCCAGCAGTCCCCCGCTCGCAACTAATGAAAAACTGTTTTTT. It translates to CASSPPLATNEKLFF. The V call is TRBV25-1, the J call TRBJ1-4; D unclear. Trimming took off 5 bases at V and 0 bases at J, with 10 bases between the two ends. The V gene's germline CDR1 is MGHDK and CDR2 SYGVNS. The CDR3 is 15 amino acids.

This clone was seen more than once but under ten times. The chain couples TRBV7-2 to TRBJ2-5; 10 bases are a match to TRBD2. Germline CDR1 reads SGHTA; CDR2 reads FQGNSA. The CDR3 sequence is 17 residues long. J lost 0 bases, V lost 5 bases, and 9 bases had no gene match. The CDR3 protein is CASSGLSSGGNQETQYF. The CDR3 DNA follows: TGTGCCAGCAGCGGCCTCTCTAGCGGGGGTAACCAAGAGACCCAGTACTTC.

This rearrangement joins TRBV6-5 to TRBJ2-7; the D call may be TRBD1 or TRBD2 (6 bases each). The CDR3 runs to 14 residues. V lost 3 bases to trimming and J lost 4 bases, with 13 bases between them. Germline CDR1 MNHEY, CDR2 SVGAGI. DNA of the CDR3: TGTGCCAGCAGTTATGGCAGGGGAGGTTACGAGCAGTACTTC. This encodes CASSYGRGGYEQYF.

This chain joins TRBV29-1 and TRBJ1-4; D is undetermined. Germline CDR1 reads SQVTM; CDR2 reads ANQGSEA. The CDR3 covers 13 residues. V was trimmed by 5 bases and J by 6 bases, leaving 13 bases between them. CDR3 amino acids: CSVRPHSDEKLFF. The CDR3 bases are TGCAGCGTTCGTCCCCACTCTGATGAAAAACTGTTTTTT.

Here the CDR3 DNA reads TGTGCCAGCAGCTCCAGGACTGGTGGCTACACCTTC. Translated: CASSSRTGGYTF. J is TRBJ1-2 and V is TRBV7-9; D not resolved. The CDR3 is made up of 12 amino acids. Germline values: CDR1 SEHNR, CDR2 FQNEAQ (reference sequence). V lost 4 bases and J lost 7, with 10 bases in between.

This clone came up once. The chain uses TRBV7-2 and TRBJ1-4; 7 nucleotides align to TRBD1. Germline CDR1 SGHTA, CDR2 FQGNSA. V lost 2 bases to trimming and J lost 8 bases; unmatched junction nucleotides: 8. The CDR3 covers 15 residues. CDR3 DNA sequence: TGTGCCAGCAGCTTAACGGGGACAGTCACCGAAAAACTGTTTTTT. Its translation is CASSLTGTVTEKLFF.

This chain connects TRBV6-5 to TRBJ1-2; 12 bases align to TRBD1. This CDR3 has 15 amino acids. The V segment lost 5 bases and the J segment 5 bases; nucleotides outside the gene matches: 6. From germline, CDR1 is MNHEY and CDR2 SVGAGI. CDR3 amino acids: CASSKGQGAGYGYTF. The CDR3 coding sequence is TGTGCCAGCAGTAAGGGACAGGGGGCAGGTTATGGCTACACCTTC.

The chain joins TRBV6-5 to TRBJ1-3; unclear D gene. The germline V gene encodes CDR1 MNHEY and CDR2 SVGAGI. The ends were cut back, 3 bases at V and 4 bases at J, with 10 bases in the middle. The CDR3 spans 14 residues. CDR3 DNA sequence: TGTGCCAGCAGTTATCGGGATTTGGGAAACACCATATATTTT. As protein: CASSYRDLGNTIYF.

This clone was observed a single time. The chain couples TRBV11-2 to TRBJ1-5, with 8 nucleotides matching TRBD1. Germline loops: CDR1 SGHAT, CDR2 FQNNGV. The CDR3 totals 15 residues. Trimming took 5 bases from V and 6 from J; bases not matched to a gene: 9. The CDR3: CASSLSGGFGQPQHF. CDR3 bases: TGTGCCAGCAGCCTCTCAGGGGGCTTTGGTCAGCCCCAGCATTTT.

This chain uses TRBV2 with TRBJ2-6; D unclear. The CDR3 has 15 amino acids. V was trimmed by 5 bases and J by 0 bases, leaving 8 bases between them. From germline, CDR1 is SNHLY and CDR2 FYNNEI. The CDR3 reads CASSQSRSGANVLTF. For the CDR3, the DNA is TGTGCCAGCAGTCAAAGCCGCTCTGGGGCCAACGTCCTGACTTTC.

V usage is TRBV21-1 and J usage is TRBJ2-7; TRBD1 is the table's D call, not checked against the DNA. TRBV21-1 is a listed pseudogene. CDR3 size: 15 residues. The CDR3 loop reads CASSKGAGGNYEQYF. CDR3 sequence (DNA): TGTGCCAGCAGCAAAGGGGCAGGGGGGAATTACGAGCAGTACTTC.

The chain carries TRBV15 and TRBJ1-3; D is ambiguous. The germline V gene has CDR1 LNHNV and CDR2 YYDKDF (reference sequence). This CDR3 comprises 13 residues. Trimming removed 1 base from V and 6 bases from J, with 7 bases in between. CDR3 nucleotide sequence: TGTGCCACCAGCAGAGTAAACGAAAACACCATATATTTT. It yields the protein CATSRVNENTIYF.

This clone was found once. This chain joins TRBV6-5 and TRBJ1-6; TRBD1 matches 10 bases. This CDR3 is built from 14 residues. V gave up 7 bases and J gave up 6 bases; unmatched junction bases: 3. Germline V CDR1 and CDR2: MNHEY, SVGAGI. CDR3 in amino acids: CASMRDRGNSPLHF. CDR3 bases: TGTGCCAGCATGAGGGACAGGGGTAATTCACCCCTCCACTTT.

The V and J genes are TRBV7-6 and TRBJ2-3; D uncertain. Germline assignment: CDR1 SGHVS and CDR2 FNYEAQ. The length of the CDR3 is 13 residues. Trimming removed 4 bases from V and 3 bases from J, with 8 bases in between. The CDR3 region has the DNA TGTGCCAGCAGCTCTAGATTAACAGATACGCAGTATTTT. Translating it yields CASSSRLTDTQYF. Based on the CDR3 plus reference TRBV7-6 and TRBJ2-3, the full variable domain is GAGVSQSPRYKVTKRGQDVALRCDPISGHVSLYWYRQALGQGPEFLTYFNYEAQQDKSGLPNDRFSAERPEGSISTLTIQRTEQRDSAMYRCASSSRLTDTQYFGPGTRLTVL.

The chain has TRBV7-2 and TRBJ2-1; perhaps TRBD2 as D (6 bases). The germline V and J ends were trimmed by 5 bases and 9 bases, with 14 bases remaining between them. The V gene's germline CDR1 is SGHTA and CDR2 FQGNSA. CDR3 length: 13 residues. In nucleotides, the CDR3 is TGTGCCAGCAGCCCCCGGGAGTCGACTGAGCAGTTCTTC. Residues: CASSPRESTEQFF.

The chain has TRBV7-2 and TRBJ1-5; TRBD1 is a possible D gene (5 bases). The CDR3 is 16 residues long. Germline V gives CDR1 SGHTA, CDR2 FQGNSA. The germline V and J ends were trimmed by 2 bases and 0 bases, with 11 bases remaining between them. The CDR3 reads CASSLRRGDSNQPQHF. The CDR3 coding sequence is TGTGCCAGCAGCTTACGTCGAGGGGATAGCAATCAGCCCCAGCATTTT.

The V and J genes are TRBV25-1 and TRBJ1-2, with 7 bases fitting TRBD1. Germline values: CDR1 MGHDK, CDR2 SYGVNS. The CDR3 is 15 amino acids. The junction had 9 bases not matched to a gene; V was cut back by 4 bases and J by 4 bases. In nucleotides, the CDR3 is TGTGCCAGCAGTGCCAATACAGGGGAGGTCTATGGCTACACCTTC. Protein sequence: CASSANTGEVYGYTF.

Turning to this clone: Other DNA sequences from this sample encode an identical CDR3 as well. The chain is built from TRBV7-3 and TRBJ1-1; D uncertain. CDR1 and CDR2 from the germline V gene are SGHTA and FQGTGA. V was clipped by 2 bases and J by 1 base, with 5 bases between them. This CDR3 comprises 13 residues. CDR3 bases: TGTGCCAGCAGCTTACAGGAGAACACTGAAGCTTTCTTT. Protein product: CASSLQENTEAFF. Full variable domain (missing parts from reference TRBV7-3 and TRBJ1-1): GAGVSQTPSNKVTEKGKYVELRCDPISGHTALYWYRQSLGQGPEFLIYFQGTGAADDSGLPNDRFFAVRPEGSVSTLKIQRTERGDSAVYLCASSLQENTEAFFGQGTRLTVV.

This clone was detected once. CDR3 nucleotides: TGCAGCGGCTTATCGGGGTATGGCTACACCTTC. Protein sequence: CSGLSGYGYTF. V and J are TRBV29-1 and TRBJ1-2; D unresolved. Trimming left V 7 bases short and J 5 bases short, with 11 bases between. The CDR3 is 11 residues long. Germline V gene lookup returns CDR1 SQVTM and CDR2 ANQGSEA. The whole variable domain, filled in from reference TRBV29-1 and TRBJ1-2, reads SAVISQKPSRDICQRGTSLTIQCQVDSQVTMMFWYRQQPGQSLTLIATANQGSEATYESGFVIDKFPISRPNLTFSTLTVSNMSPEDSSIYLCSGLSGYGYTFGSGTRLTVV.

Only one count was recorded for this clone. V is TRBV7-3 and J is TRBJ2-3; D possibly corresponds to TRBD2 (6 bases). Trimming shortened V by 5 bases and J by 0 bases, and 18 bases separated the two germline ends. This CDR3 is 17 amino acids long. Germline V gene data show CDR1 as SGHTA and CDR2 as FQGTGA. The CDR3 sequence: CASSPRVRGLSTDTQYF. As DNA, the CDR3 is TGTGCCAGCAGCCCAAGGGTTAGGGGACTTAGCACAGATACGCAGTATTTT.

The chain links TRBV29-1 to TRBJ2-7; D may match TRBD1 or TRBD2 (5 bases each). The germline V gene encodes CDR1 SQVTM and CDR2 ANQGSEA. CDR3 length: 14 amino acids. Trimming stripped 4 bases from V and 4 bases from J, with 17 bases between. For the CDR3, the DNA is TGCAGCGTTGCTCCCGGGACGGGTGTTTACGAGCAGTACTTC. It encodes CSVAPGTGVYEQYF.